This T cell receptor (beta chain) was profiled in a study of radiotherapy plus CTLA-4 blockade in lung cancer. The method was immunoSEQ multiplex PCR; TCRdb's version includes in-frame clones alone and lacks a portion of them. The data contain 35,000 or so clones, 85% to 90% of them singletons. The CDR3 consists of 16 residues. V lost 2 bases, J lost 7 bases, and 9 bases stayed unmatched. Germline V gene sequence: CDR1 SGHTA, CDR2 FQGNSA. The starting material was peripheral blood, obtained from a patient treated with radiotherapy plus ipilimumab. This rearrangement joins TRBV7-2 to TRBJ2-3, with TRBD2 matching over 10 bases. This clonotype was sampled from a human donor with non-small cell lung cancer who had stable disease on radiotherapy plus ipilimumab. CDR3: CASSLPLTSGPYTQYF. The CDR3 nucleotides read TGTGCCAGCAGCTTACCCCTGACTAGCGGGCCTTATACGCAGTATTTT.